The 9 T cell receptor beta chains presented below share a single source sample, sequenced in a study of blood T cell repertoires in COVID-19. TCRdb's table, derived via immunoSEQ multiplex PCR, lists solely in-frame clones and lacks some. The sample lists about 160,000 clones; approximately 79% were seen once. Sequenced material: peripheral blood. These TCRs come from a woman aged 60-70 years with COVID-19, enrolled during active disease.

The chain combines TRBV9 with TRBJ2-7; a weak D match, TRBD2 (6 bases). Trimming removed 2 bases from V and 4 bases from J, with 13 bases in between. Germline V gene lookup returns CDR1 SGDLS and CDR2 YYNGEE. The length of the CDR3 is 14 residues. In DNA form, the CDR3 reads TGTGCCAGCAGCGTTAGCGGATCTATATACGAGCAGTACTTC. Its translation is CASSVSGSIYEQYF. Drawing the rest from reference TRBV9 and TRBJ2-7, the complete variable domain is DSGVTQTPKHLITATGQRVTLRCSPRSGDLSVYWYQQSLDQGLQFLIQYYNGEERAKGNILERFSAQQFPDLHSELNLSSLELGDSALYFCASSVSGSIYEQYFGPGTRLTVT.

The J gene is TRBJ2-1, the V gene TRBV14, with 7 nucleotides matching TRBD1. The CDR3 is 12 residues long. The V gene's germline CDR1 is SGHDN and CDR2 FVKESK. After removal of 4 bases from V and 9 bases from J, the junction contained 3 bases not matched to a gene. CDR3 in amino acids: CASSRQGTEQFF. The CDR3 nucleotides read TGTGCCAGCAGCCGACAGGGAACTGAGCAGTTCTTC.

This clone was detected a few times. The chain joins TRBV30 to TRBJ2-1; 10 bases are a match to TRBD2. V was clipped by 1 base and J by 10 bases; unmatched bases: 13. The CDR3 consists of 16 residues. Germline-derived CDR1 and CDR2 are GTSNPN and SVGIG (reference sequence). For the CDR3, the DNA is TGTGCCTGGAGTGCAGTTACGGGACTAGCGACAACGGAGCAGTTCTTC. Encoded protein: CAWSAVTGLATTEQFF.

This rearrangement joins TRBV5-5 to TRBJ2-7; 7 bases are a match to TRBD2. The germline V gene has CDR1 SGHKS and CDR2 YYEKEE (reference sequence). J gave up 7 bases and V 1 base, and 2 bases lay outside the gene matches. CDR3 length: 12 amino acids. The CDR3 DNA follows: TGTGCCAGCAGCTTGAGGGGAGGGGAGCAGTACGTC. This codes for CASSLRGGEQYV.

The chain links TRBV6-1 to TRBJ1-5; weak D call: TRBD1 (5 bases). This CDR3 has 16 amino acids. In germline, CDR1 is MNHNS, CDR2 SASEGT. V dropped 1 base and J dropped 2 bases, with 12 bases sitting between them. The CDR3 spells CASSEGTGLGNQPQHF. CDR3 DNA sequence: TGTGCCAGCAGTGAAGGTACAGGTCTTGGCAATCAGCCCCAGCATTTT.

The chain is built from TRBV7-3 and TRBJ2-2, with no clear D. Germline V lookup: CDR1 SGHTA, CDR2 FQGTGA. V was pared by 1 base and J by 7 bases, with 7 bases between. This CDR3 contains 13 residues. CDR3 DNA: TGTGCCAGCAGCTTAAGAACGGGCGGGGAGCTGTTTTTT. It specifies CASSLRTGGELFF.

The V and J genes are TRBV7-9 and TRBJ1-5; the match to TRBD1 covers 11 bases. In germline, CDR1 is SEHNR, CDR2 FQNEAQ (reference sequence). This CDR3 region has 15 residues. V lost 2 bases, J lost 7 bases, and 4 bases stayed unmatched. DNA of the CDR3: TGTGCCAGCAGCTTACCTGGGACAGGGGGACAGCCCCAGCATTTT. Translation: CASSLPGTGGQPQHF.

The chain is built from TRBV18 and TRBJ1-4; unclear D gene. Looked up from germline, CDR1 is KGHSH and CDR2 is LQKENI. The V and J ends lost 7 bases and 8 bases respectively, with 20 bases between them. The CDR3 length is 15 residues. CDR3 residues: CASLNLEAAGEKLFF. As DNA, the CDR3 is TGTGCCAGCTTAAATTTGGAGGCCGCGGGGGAAAAACTGTTTTTT.

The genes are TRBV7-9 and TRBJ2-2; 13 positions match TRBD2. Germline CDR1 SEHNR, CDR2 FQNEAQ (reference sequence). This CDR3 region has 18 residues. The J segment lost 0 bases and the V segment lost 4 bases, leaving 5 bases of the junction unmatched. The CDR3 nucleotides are TGTGCCAGCAGCTCTACTAGCGGGGGGGCCCCGAACACCGGGGAGCTGTTTTTT. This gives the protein CASSSTSGGAPNTGELFF. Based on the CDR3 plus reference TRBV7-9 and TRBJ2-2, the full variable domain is DTGVSQNPRHKITKRGQNVTFRCDPISEHNRLYWYRQTLGQGPEFLTYFQNEAQLEKSRLLSDRFSAERPKGSFSTLEIQRTEQGDSAMYLCASSSTSGGAPNTGELFFGEGSRLTVL.